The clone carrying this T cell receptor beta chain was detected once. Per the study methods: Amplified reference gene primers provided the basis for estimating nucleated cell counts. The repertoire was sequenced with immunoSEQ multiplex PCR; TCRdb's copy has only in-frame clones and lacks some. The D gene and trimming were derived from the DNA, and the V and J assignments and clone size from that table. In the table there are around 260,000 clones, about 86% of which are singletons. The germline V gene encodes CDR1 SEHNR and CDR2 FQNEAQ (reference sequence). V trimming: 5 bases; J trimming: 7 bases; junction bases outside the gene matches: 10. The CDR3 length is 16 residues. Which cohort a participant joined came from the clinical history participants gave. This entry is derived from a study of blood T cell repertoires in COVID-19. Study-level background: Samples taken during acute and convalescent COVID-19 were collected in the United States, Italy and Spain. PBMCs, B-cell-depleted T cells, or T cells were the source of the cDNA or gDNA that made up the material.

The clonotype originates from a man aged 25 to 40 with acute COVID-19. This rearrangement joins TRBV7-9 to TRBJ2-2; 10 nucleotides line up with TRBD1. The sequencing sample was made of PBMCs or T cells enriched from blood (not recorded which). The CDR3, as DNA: TGTGCCAGCAGCCAACCGGGACAGGGGCCTAACGGGGAGCTGTTTTTT. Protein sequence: CASSQPGQGPNGELFF.